A single sample gave rise to the 24 T cell receptor beta chains below, sequenced in a study of T cells in tumors after PD-1 blockade. Sequencing was performed with immunoSEQ multiplex PCR; in TCRdb, only in-frame clones are kept and a portion is missing. Of some 9,600 clones in the sample, around 67% were seen once. The sequencing used tumor tissue, collected after anti-PD-1 treatment. The origin of the receptors is a human donor with basal cell carcinoma.

This sequence joins TRBV19 and TRBJ1-5, with D tentatively TRBD1 (5 bases). The CDR3 length is 15 residues. Per germline, CDR1 LNHDA and CDR2 SQIVND (reference sequence). V lost 2 bases and J lost 7, with 15 bases in between. The CDR3 nucleotides read TGTGCCAGTAGTATAAAGCCAACAGGCAGCCAGCCCCAGCATTTT. This translates into CASSIKPTGSQPQHF.

This sequence joins TRBV25-1 and TRBJ2-3; the match to TRBD2 covers 13 bases. This CDR3 has 13 residues. The germline V gene encodes CDR1 MGHDK and CDR2 SYGVNS. After removal of 8 bases from V and 5 bases from J, the junction contained 1 base not matched to a gene. The CDR3 here is CASGTSGKDTQYF. CDR3 sequence (DNA): TGTGCCAGCGGGACTAGCGGGAAAGATACGCAGTATTTT.

The chain couples TRBV3-1 (or the pseudogene TRBV3-2) to TRBJ2-1; TRBD1 matches 7 bases. This CDR3 is built from 14 residues. CDR1 LGHDT and CDR2 YNNKEL come from the germline V gene (reference sequence). V dropped 5 bases and J dropped 5; count of bases not matched to a gene: 6. Here the CDR3 reads CASSWKGAHNEQFF. CDR3 DNA: TGTGCCAGCAGCTGGAAGGGGGCCCACAATGAGCAGTTCTTC.

V gene TRBV27 combines with J gene TRBJ1-4, with 8 bases lining up with TRBD1. CDR1 is MNHEY, CDR2 SMNVEV, per germline (reference sequence). CDR3 size: 18 residues. J lost 8 bases, V lost 2 bases, and 16 bases had no gene match. CDR3 protein: CASSLLNIPDRVCEKLFF. CDR3 bases: TGTGCCAGCAGTTTACTTAACATCCCGGACAGGGTTTGCGAAAAACTGTTTTTT.

This chain connects TRBV5-1 to TRBJ2-5, with 8 bases lining up with TRBD1. This CDR3 has 15 residues. The junction had 7 bases not matched to a gene; V was cut back by 4 bases and J by 2 bases. Germline values: CDR1 SGHRS, CDR2 YFSETQ. The CDR3 DNA sequence: TGCGCCAGCAGCCGTAATACAGGGGGACAAGAGACCCAGTACTTC. It yields the protein CASSRNTGGQETQYF.

This clone was detected a few times. This rearrangement joins TRBV28 to TRBJ1-2; D call uncertain. Between the trimmed V and J ends, which lost 4 bases and 3 bases, there was a span of 18 bases. Germline CDR1 reads MDHEN; CDR2 reads SYDVKM. The CDR3 sequence is 16 residues long. The CDR3 DNA reads TGTGCCAGCAGTTCTCCTCTCGGCGCCCGCGACTATGGCTACACCTTC. Its translation: CASSSPLGARDYGYTF.

The V and J genes are TRBV15 and TRBJ2-2, with D unclear. The CDR3 sequence is 15 residues long. V was trimmed by 5 bases and J by 4 bases, leaving 14 bases between them. The germline V gene has CDR1 LNHNV and CDR2 YYDKDF (reference sequence). The CDR3: CATSPSKGSTGELFF. The CDR3 DNA reads TGTGCCACCAGCCCCAGCAAAGGGTCCACCGGGGAGCTGTTTTTT.

This clone was seen a few times. The chain combines TRBV4-3 with TRBJ2-7; D is uncertain. The CDR3 has 15 residues. V shed 2 bases and J shed 3 bases, with 14 bases lying between them. Germline lookup yields CDR1 LGHNA and CDR2 YSLEER. CDR3: CASSQRPAGYYEQYF. The CDR3 nucleotides are TGCGCCAGCAGCCAACGACCGGCCGGCTACTACGAGCAGTACTTC.

This sequence joins TRBV4-3 and TRBJ2-5; unclear D gene. The V end was cut by 0 bases, the J end by 6 bases, with 11 bases between. The CDR3 has 14 residues. Germline-derived CDR1 and CDR2 are LGHNA and YSLEER. The DNA for the CDR3 is TGCGCCAGCAGCCAAGACCAGGAGTCGAAGACCCAGTACTTC. This encodes CASSQDQESKTQYF.

The genes are TRBV19 and TRBJ1-5, with TRBD1 matching over 7 bases. The CDR3 runs to 15 residues. Trimming at V came to 10 bases and at J to 4 bases, leaving 13 bases not matched to a gene. Germline CDR1 LNHDA, CDR2 SQIVND (reference sequence). CDR3 in amino acids: CATSSVDRRNQPQHF. The CDR3 DNA is TGTGCCACCTCATCGGTGGACAGGAGGAATCAGCCCCAGCATTTT. Full variable domain (outside the CDR3, taken from reference TRBV19 and TRBJ1-5): DGGITQSPKYLFRKEGQNVTLSCEQNLNHDAMYWYRQDPGQGLRLIYYSQIVNDFQKGDIAEGYSVSREKKESFPLTVTSAQKNPTAFYLCATSSVDRRNQPQHFGDGTRLSIL.

The CDR3 reads CSVRAGRRAEQYF. The CDR3 DNA reads as TGCAGCGTTCGGGCGGGCCGTCGGGCCGAGCAGTACTTC. The chain carries TRBV29-1 and TRBJ2-7; D may be TRBD2 (5 bases). Germline V CDR1 and CDR2: SQVTM, ANQGSEA. V lost 5 bases and J 6 bases, leaving 17 bases between the germline ends. This CDR3 is built from 13 residues.

V and J are TRBV19 and TRBJ1-2; D unclear. The CDR3 runs to 14 residues. Germline lookup yields CDR1 LNHDA and CDR2 SQIVND (reference sequence). Deletions cut 1 base from V and 2 bases from J, with 8 bases between. DNA of the CDR3: TGTGCCAGTAGTATAGTTACGGGAAACTATGGCTACACCTTC. Protein product: CASSIVTGNYGYTF.

This clone was seen once. The chain has TRBV7-3 and TRBJ2-5; the match to TRBD2 covers 16 bases. Germline lookup yields CDR1 SGHTA and CDR2 FQGTGA. The CDR3 runs 18 residues. V shed 5 bases, J shed 4 bases, and the junction held 10 bases outside the gene matches. In DNA, the CDR3 is TGTGCCAGCAGCCTCTCGGGACTAGCGGGAGGGCCTAGAGAGACCCAGTACTTC. This encodes CASSLSGLAGGPRETQYF. Combining the CDR3 with reference TRBV7-3 and TRBJ2-5 gives the whole variable domain GAGVSQTPSNKVTEKGKYVELRCDPISGHTALYWYRQSLGQGPEFLIYFQGTGAADDSGLPNDRFFAVRPEGSVSTLKIQRTERGDSAVYLCASSLSGLAGGPRETQYFGPGTRLLVL.

V is TRBV3-1 (or the pseudogene TRBV3-2) and J is TRBJ1-6; D ambiguous. Germline V CDR1 and CDR2: LGHDT, YNNKEL (reference sequence). CDR3 length equals 12 residues. The ends were cut back, 2 bases at V and 13 bases at J, with 9 bases in the middle. The CDR3 nucleotides read TGTGCCAGCAGCCAACACCCCCTCCCCCTCCACTTT. Translated: CASSQHPLPLHF.

The chain is built from TRBV7-3 and TRBJ2-6; D perhaps matches TRBD2 (5 bases). The V gene's germline CDR1 is SGHTA and CDR2 FQGTGA. The CDR3 covers 16 residues. Trimming took off 1 base at V and 2 bases at J, with 9 bases between the two ends. DNA for the CDR3: TGTGCCAGCAGCTTAAGTCCGGGGACTGGGGCCAACGTCCTGACTTTC. This gives the protein CASSLSPGTGANVLTF.

The V gene is TRBV6-2 or TRBV6-3, the J gene TRBJ1-5; D may be TRBD1 (6 bases). The CDR3 consists of 15 residues. V lost 6 bases to trimming and J lost 2 bases, with 14 bases between them. Germline V gives CDR1 MNHEY, CDR2 SVGEGT. The chain's CDR3 is CASSSQGSGNQPQHF. The CDR3 coding sequence is TGTGCCAGCAGCTCTCAGGGGAGCGGCAATCAGCCCCAGCATTTT.

The gene calls are TRBV7-9 and TRBJ1-2; the D is unclear. The CDR3 runs 10 residues. Germline CDR1 SEHNR, CDR2 FQNEAQ (reference sequence). V lost 5 bases and J lost 4, with 2 bases in between. The CDR3 nucleotides read TGTGCCAGCAGCCTCTATGGCTACACCTTC. Encoded protein: CASSLYGYTF.

This clone is termed medium-sized. This chain links TRBV30 with TRBJ1-2, with 9 bases that match TRBD1. Germline CDR1 is GTSNPN and CDR2 is SVGIG (reference sequence). The CDR3 length is 16 residues. Trimming at V came to 2 bases and at J to 6 bases, leaving 13 bases not matched to a gene. The CDR3 DNA is TGTGCCTGGAGTAACCTCCACAGGGGGCGCGAAAATGGCTACACCTTC. Translation: CAWSNLHRGRENGYTF.

In regard to this clone: Compared with germline, one end of the junction differs, possibly owing to a read error. The rearrangement links TRBV5-1 to TRBJ2-7; tentatively, D is TRBD2 (7 bases). Germline V gene lookup returns CDR1 SGHRS and CDR2 YFSETQ. The CDR3 has 14 residues. The CDR3 region is CARSRWGRGGEQYF. DNA for the CDR3: TGCGCCCGCAGCCGATGGGGGAGGGGGGGCGAGCAGTACTTC.

This sequence joins TRBV28 and TRBJ1-2, with TRBD1 matching 7 bases. Looked up from germline, CDR1 is MDHEN and CDR2 is SYDVKM. The CDR3 runs 16 residues. After removal of 4 bases from V and 11 bases from J, the junction contained 19 bases not matched to a gene. CDR3 bases: TGTGCCAGCAGTTCCCCGGACAGGTTAGAGGGAGGTTGGTACACCTTC. Encoded protein: CASSSPDRLEGGWYTF.

The rearrangement uses TRBV7-6 and TRBJ1-1; D is undetermined. Germline CDR1 and CDR2: SGHVS and FNYEAQ. The V gene lost 0 bases and the J gene lost 6 bases, with 11 bases spanning the gap. This CDR3 spans 14 amino acids. The CDR3 is CASSLASSLAEAFF. CDR3 sequence (DNA): TGTGCCAGCAGCTTAGCGTCCAGCTTGGCTGAAGCTTTCTTT.

The chain joins TRBV5-1 to TRBJ2-1; TRBD1 might be the D (6 bases). Trimming pared 0 bases from V and 6 bases from J, leaving 16 bases between. This CDR3 has 16 residues. Per the germline V gene, CDR1 is SGHRS and CDR2 is YFSETQ. CDR3 in DNA: TGCGCCAGCAGCTTGGCCCCGGGATCAGGGGTCAATGAGCAGTTCTTC. The encoded protein is CASSLAPGSGVNEQFF.

By sample share, this clone is medium-sized. V usage is TRBV4-1 and J usage is TRBJ2-3, with unresolved D. Germline V gene lookup returns CDR1 MGHRA and CDR2 YSYEKL. This CDR3 comprises 16 residues. Trimming left V 0 bases short and J 2 bases short, with 12 bases between. The CDR3 sequence: CASSQDHPRFTDTQYF. CDR3 in DNA: TGCGCCAGCAGCCAAGATCACCCCAGGTTCACAGATACGCAGTATTTT.

The chain couples TRBV7-2 to TRBJ2-1, with D hard to call. Germline loops: CDR1 SGHTA, CDR2 FQGNSA. The length of the CDR3 is 16 residues. Between the trimmed V and J ends, which lost 5 bases and 0 bases, there was a span of 14 bases. The CDR3 sequence is CASSPSGVSSYNEQFF. The CDR3 coding sequence is TGTGCCAGCAGCCCATCTGGGGTAAGCTCCTACAATGAGCAGTTCTTC.